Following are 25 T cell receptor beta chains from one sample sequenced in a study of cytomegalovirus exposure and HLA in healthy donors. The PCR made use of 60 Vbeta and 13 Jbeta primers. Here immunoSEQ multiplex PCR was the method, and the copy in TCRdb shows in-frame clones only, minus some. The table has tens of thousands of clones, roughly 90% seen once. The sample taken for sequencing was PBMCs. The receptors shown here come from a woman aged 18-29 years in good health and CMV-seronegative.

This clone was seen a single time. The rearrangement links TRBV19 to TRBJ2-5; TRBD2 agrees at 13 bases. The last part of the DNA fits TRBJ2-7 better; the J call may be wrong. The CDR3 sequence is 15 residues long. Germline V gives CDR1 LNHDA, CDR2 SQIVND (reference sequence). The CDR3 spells CASSRGLAGPYEQYF. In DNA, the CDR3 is TGTGCCAGTAGCAGGGGACTAGCGGGACCCTACGAGCAGTACTTC.

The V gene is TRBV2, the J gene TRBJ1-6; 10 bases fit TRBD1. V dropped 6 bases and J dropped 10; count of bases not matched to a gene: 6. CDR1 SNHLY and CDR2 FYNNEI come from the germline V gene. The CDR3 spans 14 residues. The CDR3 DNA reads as TGTGCCAGCAGAAAGGACAGGGGGGACTCACCCCTCCACTTT. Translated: CASRKDRGDSPLHF.

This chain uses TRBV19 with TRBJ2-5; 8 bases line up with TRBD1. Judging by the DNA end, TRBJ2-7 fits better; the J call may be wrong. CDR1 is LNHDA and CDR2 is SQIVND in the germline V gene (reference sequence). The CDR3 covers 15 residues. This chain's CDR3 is CASSPRQGIKDEQYF. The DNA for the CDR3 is TGTGCCAGTAGTCCCCGACAGGGGATAAAGGACGAGCAGTACTTC.

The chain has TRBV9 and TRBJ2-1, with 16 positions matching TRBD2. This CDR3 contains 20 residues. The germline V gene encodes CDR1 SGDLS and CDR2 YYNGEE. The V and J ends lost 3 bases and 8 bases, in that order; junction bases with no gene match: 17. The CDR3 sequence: CASSGGLAGGSSSGLDEQFF. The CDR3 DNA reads TGTGCCAGCAGCGGGGGACTAGCGGGAGGGTCCTCCTCCGGGTTAGATGAGCAGTTCTTC.

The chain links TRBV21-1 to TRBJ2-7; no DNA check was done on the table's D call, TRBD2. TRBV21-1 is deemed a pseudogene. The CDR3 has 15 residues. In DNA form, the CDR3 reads TGTGCCAGCAGCAAAGCGGGGGGAGGGACCTACGAGCAGTACTTC. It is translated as CASSKAGGGTYEQYF.

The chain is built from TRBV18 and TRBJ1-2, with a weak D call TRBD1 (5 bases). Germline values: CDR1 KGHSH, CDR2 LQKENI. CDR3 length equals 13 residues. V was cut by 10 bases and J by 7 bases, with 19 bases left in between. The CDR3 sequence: CATTWEGRGGYTF. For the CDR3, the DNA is TGTGCCACCACGTGGGAGGGGAGAGGTGGCTACACCTTC.

The CDR3 DNA sequence: TGTGCCAGTAGTGCCGGGACTAGCGGGAGAAACGACGAGCAGTACTTC. As protein: CASSAGTSGRNDEQYF. The chain has TRBV19 and TRBJ2-7, with 14 nucleotides matching TRBD2. Germline V gene lookup returns CDR1 LNHDA and CDR2 SQIVND (reference sequence). Losses at the gene ends were 5 bases for V and 5 bases for J; bases not matched to a gene: 8. The CDR3 has 16 amino acids.

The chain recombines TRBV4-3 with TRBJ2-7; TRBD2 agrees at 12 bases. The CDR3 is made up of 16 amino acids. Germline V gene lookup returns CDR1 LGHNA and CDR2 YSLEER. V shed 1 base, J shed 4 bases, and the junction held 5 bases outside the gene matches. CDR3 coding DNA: TGCGCCAGCAGCCAAGGACTAGCGGGAGCAGGGTACGAGCAGTACTTC. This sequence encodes CASSQGLAGAGYEQYF.

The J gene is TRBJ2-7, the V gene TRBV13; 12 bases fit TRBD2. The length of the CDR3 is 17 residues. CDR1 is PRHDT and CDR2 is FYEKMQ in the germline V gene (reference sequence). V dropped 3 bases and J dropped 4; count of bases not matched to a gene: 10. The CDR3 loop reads CASSLASGRGSGYEQYF. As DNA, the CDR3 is TGTGCCAGCAGCTTGGCTAGCGGGAGGGGATCCGGTTACGAGCAGTACTTC.

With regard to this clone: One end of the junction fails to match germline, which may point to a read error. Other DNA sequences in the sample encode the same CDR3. The CDR3 spells CAWSPTEHEKLFF. The CDR3 DNA follows: TGTGCCTGGAGCCCCACTGAGCATGAAAAGCTGTTTTTT. The V gene is TRBV30, the J gene TRBJ1-4; no clear D. The CDR3 spans 13 residues. Germline V gene lookup returns CDR1 GTSNPN and CDR2 SVGIG (reference sequence). Full variable domain (rest looked up from reference TRBV30 and TRBJ1-4): SQTIHQWPATLVQPVGSPLSLECTVEGTSNPNLYWYRQAAGRGLQLLFYSVGIGQISSEVPQNLSASRPQDRQFILSSKKLLLSDSGFYLCAWSPTEHEKLFFGSGTQLSVL.

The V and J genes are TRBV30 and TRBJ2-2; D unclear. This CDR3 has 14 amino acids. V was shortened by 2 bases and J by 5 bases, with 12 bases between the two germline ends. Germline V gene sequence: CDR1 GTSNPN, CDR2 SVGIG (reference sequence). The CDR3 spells CAWSQDPGTGELFF. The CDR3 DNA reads TGTGCCTGGAGTCAAGACCCCGGGACCGGGGAGCTGTTTTTT.

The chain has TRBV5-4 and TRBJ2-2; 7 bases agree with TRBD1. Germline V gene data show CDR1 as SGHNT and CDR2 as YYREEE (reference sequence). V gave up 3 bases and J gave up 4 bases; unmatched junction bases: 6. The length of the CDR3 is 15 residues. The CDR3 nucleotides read TGTGCCAGCAGCTATAGGGGACAGAGCACCGGGGAGCTGTTTTTT. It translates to CASSYRGQSTGELFF.

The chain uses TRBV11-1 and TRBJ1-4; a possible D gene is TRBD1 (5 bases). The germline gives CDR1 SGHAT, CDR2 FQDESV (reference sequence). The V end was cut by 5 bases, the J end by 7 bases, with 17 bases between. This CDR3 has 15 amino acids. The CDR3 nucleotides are TGTGCCAGCAGCCCCAGGGAGGCTAACGGTGAAAAACTGTTTTTT. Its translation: CASSPREANGEKLFF.

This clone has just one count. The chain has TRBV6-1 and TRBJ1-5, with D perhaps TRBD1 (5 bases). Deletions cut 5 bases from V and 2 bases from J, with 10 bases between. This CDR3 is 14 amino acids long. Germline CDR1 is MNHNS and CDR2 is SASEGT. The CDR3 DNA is TGTGCCAGCAGTTGGAGGGGAGGCAATCAGCCCCAGCATTTT. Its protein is CASSWRGGNQPQHF.

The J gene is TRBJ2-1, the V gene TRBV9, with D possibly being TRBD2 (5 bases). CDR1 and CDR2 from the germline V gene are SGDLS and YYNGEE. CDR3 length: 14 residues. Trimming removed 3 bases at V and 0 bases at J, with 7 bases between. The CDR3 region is CASSARDSYNEQFF. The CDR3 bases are TGTGCCAGCAGCGCCCGGGACTCCTACAATGAGCAGTTCTTC.

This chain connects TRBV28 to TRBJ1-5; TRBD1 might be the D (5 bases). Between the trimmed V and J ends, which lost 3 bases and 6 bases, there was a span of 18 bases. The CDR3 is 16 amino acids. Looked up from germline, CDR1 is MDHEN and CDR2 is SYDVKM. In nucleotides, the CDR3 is TGTGCCAGCAGTTTGCTCCGGGGGGGATTCGGTCAGCCCCAGCATTTT. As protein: CASSLLRGGFGQPQHF.

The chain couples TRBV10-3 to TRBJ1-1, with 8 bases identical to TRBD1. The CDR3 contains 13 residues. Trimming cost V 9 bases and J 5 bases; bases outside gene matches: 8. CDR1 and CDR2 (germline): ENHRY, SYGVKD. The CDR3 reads CAIEADRGTEAFF. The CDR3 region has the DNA TGTGCCATTGAGGCAGACAGGGGAACTGAAGCTTTCTTT.

This chain's CDR3 is CASSALGLAGGETQYF. CDR3 nucleotide sequence: TGTGCCAGCAGTGCACTCGGACTAGCGGGAGGCGAGACCCAGTACTTC. The chain carries TRBV6-1 and TRBJ2-5, with 14 bases aligning to TRBD2. The CDR3 has 16 residues. V gave up 4 bases and J gave up 5 bases; unmatched junction bases: 6. Germline-derived CDR1 and CDR2 are MNHNS and SASEGT.

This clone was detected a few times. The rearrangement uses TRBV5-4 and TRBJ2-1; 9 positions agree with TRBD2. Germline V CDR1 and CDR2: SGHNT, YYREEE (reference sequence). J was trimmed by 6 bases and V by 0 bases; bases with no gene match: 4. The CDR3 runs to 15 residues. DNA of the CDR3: TGTGCCAGCAGCTTGGACCTAGCGGGACCCAATGAGCAGTTCTTC. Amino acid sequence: CASSLDLAGPNEQFF.

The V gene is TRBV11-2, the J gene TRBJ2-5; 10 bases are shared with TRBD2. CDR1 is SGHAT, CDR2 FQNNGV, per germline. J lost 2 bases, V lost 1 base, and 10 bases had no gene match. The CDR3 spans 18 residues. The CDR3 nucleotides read TGTGCCAGCAGCTTAGGGGGGATTTGGACTAGCGGACAAGAGACCCAGTACTTC. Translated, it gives CASSLGGIWTSGQETQYF.

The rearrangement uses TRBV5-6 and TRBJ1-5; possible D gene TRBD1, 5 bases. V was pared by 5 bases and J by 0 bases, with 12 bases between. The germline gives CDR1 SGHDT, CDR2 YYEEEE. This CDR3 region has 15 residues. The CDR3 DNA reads TGTGCCAGCAGTTTAACAGGTTATAGCAATCAGCCCCAGCATTTT. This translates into CASSLTGYSNQPQHF.

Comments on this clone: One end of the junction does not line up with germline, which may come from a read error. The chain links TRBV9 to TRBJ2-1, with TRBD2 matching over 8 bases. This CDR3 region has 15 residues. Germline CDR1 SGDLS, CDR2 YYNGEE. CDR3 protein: CASSALAGRMVERFF. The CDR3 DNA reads TGTGCCAGCAGTGCCTTAGCGGGGAGGATGGTGGAGCGGTTCTTC.

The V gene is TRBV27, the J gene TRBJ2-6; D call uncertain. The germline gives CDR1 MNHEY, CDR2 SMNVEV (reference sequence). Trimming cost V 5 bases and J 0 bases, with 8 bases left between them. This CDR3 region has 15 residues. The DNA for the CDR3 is TGTGCCAGCAGTGCGCACTACTCTGGGGCCAACGTCCTGACTTTC. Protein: CASSAHYSGANVLTF. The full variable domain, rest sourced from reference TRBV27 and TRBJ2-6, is EAQVTQNPRYLITVTGKKLTVTCSQNMNHEYMSWYRQDPGLGLRQIYYSMNVEVTDKGDVPEGYKVSRKEKRNFPLILESPSPNQTSLYFCASSAHYSGANVLTFGAGSRLTVL.

The CDR3 region has the DNA TGTGCCAGCAGCTTGTTGGGCGACAGCCCGCTTTATGGCTACACCTTC. As protein: CASSLLGDSPLYGYTF. The V and J genes are TRBV5-6 and TRBJ1-2; perhaps TRBD1 as D (5 bases). Germline V gene data show CDR1 as SGHDT and CDR2 as YYEEEE. V was pared by 1 base and J by 5 bases, with 18 bases between. This CDR3 is 16 amino acids long.

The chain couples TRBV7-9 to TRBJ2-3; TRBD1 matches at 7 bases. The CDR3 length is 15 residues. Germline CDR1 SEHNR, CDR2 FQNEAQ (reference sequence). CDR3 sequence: CASKGWQGGTDTQYF. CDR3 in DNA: TGTGCTTCAAAGGGTTGGCAGGGGGGCACAGATACGCAGTATTTT.